This T cell receptor (beta chain) was observed in a study of cytomegalovirus exposure and HLA in healthy donors. The ends were cut back, 6 bases at V and 13 bases at J, with 21 bases in the middle. The germline gives CDR1 SEHNR, CDR2 FQNEAQ (reference sequence). CDR3 size: 13 residues. This clone was detected a few times. With 60 Vbeta and 13 Jbeta primers, the PCR was carried out. Some clones are missing from TCRdb's copy, which holds only in-frame ones; the method was immunoSEQ multiplex PCR. The repertoire holds about 140,000 clones, with approximately 78% as singletons. Sample: PBMCs. This chain uses TRBV7-9 with TRBJ1-2, with D possibly TRBD1 on 5 matching bases. This clonotype was obtained from a woman aged 45 to 65 in good health and CMV-seropositive. Here the CDR3 reads CASSFSRVGLVTF. The CDR3 region has the DNA TGTGCCAGCAGTTTTTCCAGGGTAGGGTTGGTCACCTTC.